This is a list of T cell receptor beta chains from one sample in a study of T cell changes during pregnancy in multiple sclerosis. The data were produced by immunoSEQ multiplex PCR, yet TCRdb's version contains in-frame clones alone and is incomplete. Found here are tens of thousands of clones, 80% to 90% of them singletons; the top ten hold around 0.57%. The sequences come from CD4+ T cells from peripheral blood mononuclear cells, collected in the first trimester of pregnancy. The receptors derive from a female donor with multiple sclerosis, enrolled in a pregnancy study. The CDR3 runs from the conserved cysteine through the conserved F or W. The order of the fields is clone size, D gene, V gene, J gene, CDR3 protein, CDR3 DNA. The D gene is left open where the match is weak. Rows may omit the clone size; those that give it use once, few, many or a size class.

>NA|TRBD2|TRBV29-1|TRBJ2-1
CSVVSGGNEQFF
TGCAGCGTCGTTAGCGGGGGAAATGAGCAGTTCTTC
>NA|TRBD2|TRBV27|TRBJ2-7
CASRRTSGSYEQYF
TGTGCCAGCAGAAGAACTAGCGGTTCCTACGAGCAGTACTTC
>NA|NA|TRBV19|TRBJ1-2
CASTSDPVPTEGYTF
TGTGCCAGTACGTCGGACCCAGTTCCGACAGAGGGCTACACCTTC
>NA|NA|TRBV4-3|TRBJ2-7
CASSHDAGYEQYF
TGCGCCAGCAGCCACGACGCGGGGTACGAGCAGTACTTC
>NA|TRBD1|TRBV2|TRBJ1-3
CASSDRGLISGNTIYF
TGTGCCAGCAGTGACAGGGGGCTAATATCTGGAAACACCATATATTTT
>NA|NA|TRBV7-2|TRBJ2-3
CASSLVLYGSSEADTQYF
TGTGCCAGCAGCTTAGTTTTGTACGGCTCTAGCGAAGCAGATACGCAGTATTTT
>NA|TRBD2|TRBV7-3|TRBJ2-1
CASSGQLAGEQFF
TGTGCCAGCAGCGGTCAACTAGCGGGAGAGCAGTTCTTC
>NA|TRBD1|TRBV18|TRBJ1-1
CASSQGQGVTGSEAFF
TGTGCCAGCTCGCAGGGACAGGGGGTAACTGGTTCTGAAGCTTTCTTT
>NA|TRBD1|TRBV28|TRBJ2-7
CASSSLTGRTGRSYEQYF
TGTGCCAGCAGTTCCCTCACTGGACGGACAGGCCGCTCCTACGAGCAGTACTTC
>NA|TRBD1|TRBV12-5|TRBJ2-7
CASGPGTGVPYEQYF
TGTGCTAGTGGTCCCGGGACAGGGGTCCCCTACGAGCAGTACTTC
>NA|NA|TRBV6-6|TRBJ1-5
CASRGHGGGSNQPQHF
TGTGCCAGCAGAGGCCACGGTGGGGGGAGCAATCAGCCCCAGCATTTT
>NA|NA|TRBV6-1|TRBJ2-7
CASSGVTEIFSYEQYF
TGTGCCAGCAGTGGGGTTACAGAAATATTCTCCTACGAGCAGTACTTC
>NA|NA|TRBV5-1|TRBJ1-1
CASSLSPLDSIEAFF
TGCGCCAGCAGCCTTTCCCCCTTGGACTCCATTGAAGCTTTCTTT
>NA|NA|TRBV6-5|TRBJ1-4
CASSLRGFATNEKLFF
TGTGCCAGCAGTTTGAGAGGGTTTGCAACTAATGAAAAACTGTTTTTT
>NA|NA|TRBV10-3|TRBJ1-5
CAIRGTTDQPQHF
TGTGCCATCAGGGGGACTACAGATCAGCCCCAGCATTTT
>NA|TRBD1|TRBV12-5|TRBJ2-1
CASGPRGGTATYYNEQFF
TGTGCTAGTGGTCCCCGAGGTGGGACAGCTACGTACTACAATGAGCAGTTCTTC
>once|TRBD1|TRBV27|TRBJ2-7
CASSPLGTVTYEQYF
TGTGCCAGCAGTCCCCTCGGGACAGTTACCTACGAGCAGTACTTC
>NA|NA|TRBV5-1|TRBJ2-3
CASSLWGHTDTQYF
TGCGCCAGCAGCTTATGGGGGCACACAGATACGCAGTATTTT
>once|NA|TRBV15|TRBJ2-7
CATSRGVAAPYEQYF
TGTGCCACCAGCAGAGGGGTAGCGGCTCCTTACGAGCAGTACTTC
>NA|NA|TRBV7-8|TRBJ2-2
CASSFMGRSGNGELFF
TGTGCCAGCAGCTTTATGGGAAGATCCGGGAACGGGGAGCTGTTTTTT
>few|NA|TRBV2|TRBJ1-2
CASRQGRGYTF
TGTGCCAGCAGACAGGGCCGCGGCTACACCTTC
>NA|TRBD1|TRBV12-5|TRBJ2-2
CASVIDRANTGELFF
TGTGCTAGTGTCATCGACAGGGCGAACACCGGGGAGCTGTTTTTT
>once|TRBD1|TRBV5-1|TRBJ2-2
CASSADRGLSSGELFF
TGCGCCAGCAGCGCGGACAGGGGATTGAGTTCCGGGGAGCTGTTTTTT
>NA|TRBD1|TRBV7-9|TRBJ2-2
CASNRLTGVGAGELFF
TGTGCCAGCAACCGACTGACAGGGGTGGGGGCCGGGGAGCTGTTTTTT
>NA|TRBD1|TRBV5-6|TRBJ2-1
CASSDVTGSLHNEQFF
TGTGCCAGCAGCGATGTGACAGGGTCCCTTCACAATGAGCAGTTCTTC
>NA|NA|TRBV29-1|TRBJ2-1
CSSRGSLYNEQFF
TGCAGCTCCCGGGGGAGTCTCTACAATGAGCAGTTCTTC
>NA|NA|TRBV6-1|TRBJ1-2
CASSEQFGEGGYTF
TGTGCCAGCAGTGAACAGTTCGGGGAAGGAGGCTACACCTTC
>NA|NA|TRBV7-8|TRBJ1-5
CASSLMAGYQPQHF
TGTGCCAGCAGCTTAATGGCAGGATATCAGCCCCAGCATTTT
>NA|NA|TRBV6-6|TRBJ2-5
CASTLGETQYF
TGTGCCAGCACCCTCGGAGAGACCCAGTACTTC
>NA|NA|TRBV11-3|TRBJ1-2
CASSLPNYGYTF
TGTGCCAGCAGCTTACCGAACTATGGCTACACCTTC
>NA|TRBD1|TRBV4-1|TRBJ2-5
CASSQLGQGAKTQYF
TGCGCCAGCAGCCAATTAGGGCAGGGGGCGAAGACCCAGTACTTC
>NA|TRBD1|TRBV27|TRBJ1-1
CASSRDRGSFEAFF
TGTGCCAGCAGTCGTGACAGGGGTTCTTTTGAAGCTTTCTTT
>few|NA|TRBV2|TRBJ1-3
CASNQGFGNTIYF
TGTGCCAGCAATCAGGGATTTGGAAACACCATATATTTT
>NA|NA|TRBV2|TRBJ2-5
CASTNGRSRASDLGTQYF
TGTGCCAGCACCAATGGCCGATCCCGGGCTAGCGATTTGGGGACCCAGTACTTC
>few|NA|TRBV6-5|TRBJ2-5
CASSGRGLETQYF
TGTGCCAGCAGTGGTCGGGGTTTAGAGACCCAGTACTTC
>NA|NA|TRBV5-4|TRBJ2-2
CASSLVGGGTGELFF
TGTGCCAGCAGCTTGGTGGGGGGTGGCACCGGGGAGCTGTTTTTT
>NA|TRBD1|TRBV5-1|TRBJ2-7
CASTPRTGKAYEQYF
TGCGCCAGTACTCCAAGGACAGGGAAAGCATACGAGCAGTACTTC
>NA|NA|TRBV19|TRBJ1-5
CASRNQGSGQPQHF
TGTGCCAGTAGGAACCAGGGGTCGGGGCAGCCCCAGCATTTT
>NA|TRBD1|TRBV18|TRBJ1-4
CASSPRRTGLNEKLFF
TGTGCCAGCTCACCCCGCCGGACAGGTTTAAATGAAAAACTGTTTTTT
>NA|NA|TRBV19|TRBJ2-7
CASSIIADTHEQYF
TGTGCCAGTAGTATAATAGCGGACACGCACGAGCAGTACTTC
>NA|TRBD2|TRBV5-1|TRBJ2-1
CASSSGLAGGLSGSYNEQFF
TGCGCCAGCAGCTCAGGACTAGCGGGGGGGCTTTCCGGCTCCTACAATGAGCAGTTCTTC
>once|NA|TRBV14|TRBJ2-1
CASSQGRGEQFF
TGTGCCAGCAGCCAGGGTAGGGGTGAGCAGTTCTTC
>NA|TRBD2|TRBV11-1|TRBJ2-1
CASTEPGLEFNEQFF
TGTGCCAGCACCGAACCGGGACTAGAATTCAATGAGCAGTTCTTC
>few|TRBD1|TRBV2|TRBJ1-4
CASSVDRASGEKLFF
TGTGCCAGCAGTGTAGACAGGGCGAGCGGGGAAAAACTGTTTTTT
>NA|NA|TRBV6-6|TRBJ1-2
CASVQGNYGYTF
TGTGCCAGCGTACAGGGAAACTATGGCTACACCTTC